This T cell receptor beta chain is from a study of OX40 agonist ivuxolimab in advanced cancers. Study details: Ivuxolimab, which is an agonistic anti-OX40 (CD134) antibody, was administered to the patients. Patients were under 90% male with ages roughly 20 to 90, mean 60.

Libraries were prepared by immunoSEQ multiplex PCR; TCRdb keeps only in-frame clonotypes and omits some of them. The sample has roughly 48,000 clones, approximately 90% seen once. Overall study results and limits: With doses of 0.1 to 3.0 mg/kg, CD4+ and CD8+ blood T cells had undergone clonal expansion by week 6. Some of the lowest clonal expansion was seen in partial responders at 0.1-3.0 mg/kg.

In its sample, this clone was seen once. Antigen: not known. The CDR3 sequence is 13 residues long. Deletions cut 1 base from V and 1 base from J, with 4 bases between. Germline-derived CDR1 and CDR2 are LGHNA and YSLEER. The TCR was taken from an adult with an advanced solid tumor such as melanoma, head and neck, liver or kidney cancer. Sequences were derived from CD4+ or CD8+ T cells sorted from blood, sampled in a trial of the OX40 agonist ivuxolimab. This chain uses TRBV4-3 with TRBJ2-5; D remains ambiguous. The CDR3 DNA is TGCGCCAGCAGCCAAGTTGGCCAAGAGACCCAGTACTTC. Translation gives CASSQVGQETQYF.